Below, 27 T cell receptor beta chains from the same sample are listed, as sequenced in a study of regulatory T cells in long-lasting Graves disease. To make TCR beta libraries, researchers used iRepertoire HTBI primers and Arm-PCR of CDR3 regions. TCRdb reanalysed the multiplex PCR reads using MiXCR and keeps one entry per CDR3 protein. Of 520,000 or so distinct CDR3 sequences in the sample, more than 10% were seen once. Stated time point: newly diagnosed GD, antithyroid drugs for less than 3 months. Extracted PBMC RNA gave rise to the TCR library. The sample also formed part of further work on T cells in Graves' hyperthyroidism and ophthalmopathy.

Material: peripheral blood mononuclear cells (PBMCs), obtained at new diagnosis, from a patient treated with antithyroid drugs. The receptors were sampled from a woman aged 25 to 39 with Graves disease.

In regard to this clonotype: A much larger clone differs by one base, so this may be a read error. This chain joins TRBV30 and TRBJ1-1; unclear D gene. The CDR3 is 11 amino acids. CDR1 is GTSNPN, CDR2 SVGIG, per germline (reference sequence). The CDR3 region is CAWSVRGEALF. For the CDR3, the DNA is TGTGCCTGGAGTGTACGGGGTGAAGCTCTCTTT.

This clonotype came up many times. The chain employs TRBV4-3 and TRBJ2-2; 9 bases are a match to TRBD2. The CDR3 spans 19 residues. V lost 2 bases and J lost 7; bases outside the gene matches: 17. CDR1 LGHNA and CDR2 YSLEER come from the germline V gene. CDR3 residues: CASSQSLRRSGRKDGELFF. The DNA of the CDR3 is TGCGCCAGCAGCCAATCCTTAAGGAGGAGCGGGAGGAAGGACGGGGAGCTGTTTTTT.

The J gene is TRBJ2-2, the V gene TRBV19; D perhaps matches TRBD2 (5 bases). This CDR3 is built from 12 residues. CDR1 LNHDA and CDR2 SQIVND come from the germline V gene (reference sequence). V shed 3 bases and J shed 6 bases, with 5 bases lying between them. The CDR3: CASSMRAGELFF. CDR3 DNA sequence: TGTGCCAGTAGTATGCGGGCCGGGGAGCTGTTTTTT. Variable domain in full (rest from reference TRBV19 and TRBJ2-2): DGGITQSPKYLFRKEGQNVTLSCEQNLNHDAMYWYRQDPGQGLRLIYYSQIVNDFQKGDIAEGYSVSREKKESFPLTVTSAQKNPTAFYLCASSMRAGELFFGEGSRLTVL.

Many counts were recorded for this clonotype. V usage is TRBV20-1 and J usage is TRBJ2-7, with no clear D. Germline-derived CDR1 and CDR2 are DFQATT and SNEGSKA (reference sequence). The CDR3 loop spans 16 amino acids. Deletions cut 0 bases from V and 0 bases from J, with 15 bases between. In DNA form, the CDR3 reads TGCAGTGCTAGAGAACGTTTTCCGGCTAGCTCCTACGAGCAGTACTTC. Its protein product is CSARERFPASSYEQYF.

V is TRBV11-2 and J is TRBJ2-1; TRBD2 matches 7 bases. Germline CDR1 SGHAT, CDR2 FQNNGV. The J segment lost 7 bases and the V segment lost 4 bases, leaving 13 bases of the junction unmatched. There are 16 residues in the CDR3. The chain's CDR3 is CASSWAAGAYSNEQFF. The CDR3 DNA reads as TGTGCCAGCAGCTGGGCGGCGGGAGCCTATAGTAATGAGCAGTTCTTC.

This clonotype was detected ten times or more. V gene TRBV2 combines with J gene TRBJ2-3, with TRBD2 matching 9 bases. V lost 3 bases to trimming and J lost 6 bases; unmatched junction nucleotides: 7. The germline CDR1 and CDR2 sequences are SNHLY and FYNNEI. The CDR3 runs 15 residues. In DNA form, the CDR3 reads TGTGCCAGCAGTGACCTAGCGGGATCGAGGGATACGCAGTATTTT. Protein sequence: CASSDLAGSRDTQYF.

The table lists this clonotype with many counts. The J gene is TRBJ2-1, the V gene TRBV27; the D is unclear. V was pared by 5 bases and J by 9 bases, with 20 bases between. Germline loops: CDR1 MNHEY, CDR2 SMNVEV (reference sequence). The CDR3 totals 15 residues. Here the CDR3 DNA reads TGTGCCAGCAGTCCCCTTGGCGGCCCCACGGTTGAGCAGTTCTTC. As protein: CASSPLGGPTVEQFF.

This clonotype was counted ten times or more. The chain has TRBV15 and TRBJ2-4, with D possibly matching TRBD2 (5 bases). The CDR3 consists of 14 residues. Trimming removed 0 bases from V and 5 bases from J, with 8 bases in between. Germline lookup yields CDR1 LNHNV and CDR2 YYDKDF (reference sequence). The CDR3 loop is CATSRDGVENIQYF. Written as DNA, the CDR3 is TGTGCCACCAGCAGAGACGGGGTGGAAAACATTCAGTACTTC.

The chain links TRBV7-9 to TRBJ1-1, with a tentative D call TRBD1 (5 bases). This CDR3 has 17 amino acids. V was pared by 2 bases and J by 7 bases, with 23 bases between. Germline V lookup: CDR1 SEHNR, CDR2 FQNEAQ (reference sequence). CDR3 nucleotide sequence: TGTGCCAGCAGCTTATCAGAAATCGGGGCAGATACAGATGAAGCTTTCTTT. This encodes CASSLSEIGADTDEAFF.

This clonotype was detected ten times or more. V usage is TRBV5-1 and J usage is TRBJ2-7; tentatively, D is TRBD1 (5 bases). The CDR3 sequence is 14 residues long. Per germline, CDR1 SGHRS and CDR2 YFSETQ. V was clipped by 5 bases and J by 0 bases, with 12 bases between them. The chain's CDR3 is CASRTGETSYEQYF. The CDR3 nucleotides read TGCGCCAGCAGAACAGGCGAAACCTCCTACGAGCAGTACTTC.

This clonotype was found many times. This CDR3 reads CASSGPTGLAPNYGYTF. The CDR3 DNA reads TGCGCCAGCAGCGGGCCGACAGGCCTTGCACCTAACTATGGCTACACCTTC. The rearrangement joins TRBV5-1 to TRBJ1-2; the D gene is possibly TRBD1 (6 bases). Per germline, CDR1 SGHRS and CDR2 YFSETQ. Trimming removed 4 bases from V and 0 bases from J, with 19 bases in between. The CDR3 has 17 amino acids.

This clonotype was recorded at least ten times. The junction differs from germline at one of its ends, possibly a read error. The J gene is TRBJ2-1, the V gene TRBV28; TRBD1 or TRBD2 may be the D gene (5 bases each). Germline-derived CDR1 and CDR2 are MDHEN and SYDVKM. CDR3 length equals 15 residues. As DNA, the CDR3 is TGTGCCAGCAGTTCAATTCTTCTACTAGTAGGGGCCATGCTCTTC. Protein: CASSSILLLVGAMLF.

In its sample, this clonotype was seen many times. The rearrangement links TRBV9 to TRBJ2-1; D gene unclear. Trimming removed 0 bases from V and 4 bases from J, with 8 bases in between. Per the germline V gene, CDR1 is SGDLS and CDR2 is YYNGEE. CDR3 length: 14 residues. CDR3 sequence (DNA): TGTGCCAGCAGCGTAGCTAGTGGGTACAATGAGCAGTTCTTC. Amino acids: CASSVASGYNEQFF.

In this sample, this clonotype turned up a few times. The chain combines TRBV14 with TRBJ1-2; 9 positions agree with TRBD1. CDR3 length: 15 amino acids. V gave up 4 bases and J gave up 1 base; unmatched junction bases: 4. Germline CDR1 SGHDN, CDR2 FVKESK. The CDR3 spells CASSLGTGYNYGYTF. The CDR3 nucleotides read TGTGCCAGCAGCCTTGGGACAGGGTATAACTATGGCTACACCTTC. The whole variable domain, remainder taken from reference TRBV14 and TRBJ1-2, is EAGVTQFPSHSVIEKGQTVTLRCDPISGHDNLYWYRRVMGKEIKFLLHFVKESKQDESGMPNNRFLAERTGGTYSTLKVQPAELEDSGVYFCASSLGTGYNYGYTFGSGTRLTVV.

This clonotype was picked up a small number of times. A much bigger clone sits one base away, suggesting this may be a read error. The chain links TRBV5-1 to TRBJ1-1; 10 positions agree with TRBD1. CDR1 is SGHRS and CDR2 is YFSETQ in the germline V gene. The CDR3 contains 15 residues. CDR3 nucleotides: TGCGCCAGCAGCTTAGGACAGGGGGAGGCCACTGGAGCTTTCTTT. It is translated as CASSLGQGEATGAFF.

This clonotype was found once. The chain joins TRBV10-3 to TRBJ2-3; 8 bases align to TRBD1. The V segment lost 5 bases and the J segment 4 bases; nucleotides outside the gene matches: 14. Germline assignment: CDR1 ENHRY and CDR2 SYGVKD. The CDR3 covers 17 residues. This CDR3 is CAISLGSAGGGADTQYF. Written as DNA, the CDR3 is TGTGCCATCAGTCTTGGTAGCGCAGGGGGCGGTGCAGATACGCAGTATTTT.

This clonotype was observed many times. This chain joins TRBV12-3 or TRBV12-4 and TRBJ2-1, with D tentatively TRBD2 (6 bases). There are 14 residues in the CDR3. V lost 3 bases, J lost 9 bases, and 15 bases lay in between. The CDR3 loop is CASSFGGSNAEQFF. In DNA, the CDR3 is TGTGCCAGCAGTTTCGGGGGTTCTAACGCTGAGCAGTTCTTC.

With respect to this clonotype: It is unclear where the CDR3 begins or ends on the DNA, so no DNA is shown, and the CDR3 is as TCRdb lists it. J is TRBJ2-1 and V is TRBV11-2; the table calls TRBD1, which could not be checked here. Germline V gives CDR1 SGHAT, CDR2 FQNNGV. Ends included, the CDR3 has 24 residues. The CDR3 loop is CASSLAEDTQYFGPGTRGDNEQFF.

Many counts were recorded for this clonotype. The rearrangement joins TRBV10-3 to TRBJ2-7; the match to TRBD1 covers 9 bases. The CDR3 runs 15 residues. CDR1 is ENHRY and CDR2 is SYGVKD in the germline V gene. V was pared by 0 bases and J by 1 base, with 1 base of the junction left unmatched. The CDR3 loop is CAISESGQGSYEQYF. CDR3 DNA: TGTGCCATCAGTGAGTCGGGACAGGGATCCTACGAGCAGTACTTC.

This clonotype was observed many times. The rearrangement uses TRBV5-1 and TRBJ2-3; the match to TRBD2 covers 7 bases. The germline V gene encodes CDR1 SGHRS and CDR2 YFSETQ. CDR3 length equals 15 residues. The ends lost 4 bases at V and 1 base at J; junction bases unmatched: 6. The CDR3 loop reads CASSPLATRTDTQYF. In DNA, the CDR3 is TGCGCCAGCAGCCCACTAGCGACGCGCACAGATACGCAGTATTTT.

This clonotype was counted many times. The chain links TRBV11-2 to TRBJ1-3; D is possibly TRBD1 (5 bases). CDR1 is SGHAT and CDR2 is FQNNGV in the germline V gene. The CDR3 has 14 residues. V was shortened by 5 bases and J by 3 bases, with 11 bases between the two germline ends. The CDR3 region is CASSQVRVGNTIYF. CDR3 in DNA: TGTGCCAGCAGCCAAGTCAGGGTTGGAAACACCATATATTTT.

This clonotype was recorded at least ten times. V is TRBV12-3 or TRBV12-4 and J is TRBJ1-2; unclear D gene. The CDR3 has 14 residues. V lost 1 base, J lost 6 bases, and 12 bases lay in between. The CDR3 loop is CASSLVVAADGYTF. CDR3 DNA: TGTGCCAGCAGTTTAGTCGTCGCGGCAGATGGCTACACCTTC.

This clonotype was recorded many times. The CDR3 DNA sequence: TGCAGCGTTGCGCCGACAGGGGGTAACACCGGGGAGCTGTTTTTT. Translated: CSVAPTGGNTGELFF. This rearrangement joins TRBV29-1 to TRBJ2-2; 9 bases agree with TRBD1. Germline V CDR1 and CDR2: SQVTM, ANQGSEA. Trimming at V came to 4 bases and at J to 2 bases, leaving 5 bases not matched to a gene. This CDR3 contains 15 residues.

Note on this clonotype: A clone one base away is much larger, so this may be a read error. This rearrangement joins TRBV2 to TRBJ2-5; 9 bases align to TRBD1. The CDR3 consists of 14 residues. CDR1 is SNHLY and CDR2 is FYNNEI in the germline V gene. This CDR3 reads CASSQVWTGATQYF. The CDR3 DNA is TGCGCCAGCAGCCAAGTTTGGACAGGGGCTACCCAGTACTTC.

This clonotype was seen many times. The chain links TRBV5-1 to TRBJ2-7, with unresolved D. V was cut by 0 bases and J by 5 bases, with 15 bases left in between. Germline CDR1 is SGHRS and CDR2 is YFSETQ. The CDR3 runs to 15 residues. The CDR3 loop reads CASSLVLNRGHEQYF. The CDR3 bases are TGCGCCAGCAGCTTGGTTCTGAACCGAGGACACGAGCAGTACTTC. The complete variable domain, with remaining parts taken from reference TRBV5-1 and TRBJ2-7, reads KAGVTQTPRYLIKTRGQQVTLSCSPISGHRSVSWYQQTPGQGLQFLFEYFSETQRNKGNFPGRFSGRQFSNSRSEMNVSTLELGDSALYLCASSLVLNRGHEQYFGPGTRLTVT.

This clonotype occurred many times. Germline is not matched at one junction end, which may reflect a read error. The genes are TRBV10-2 and TRBJ1-2; TRBD1 might be the D (5 bases). CDR1 is WSHSY and CDR2 is SAAADI in the germline V gene. The length of the CDR3 is 12 residues. CDR3 loop: CASSKDSYGYTF. Here the CDR3 DNA reads TGTGCCAGCAGCAAAGACAGCTATGGCTACACCTTC.

This clonotype was detected ten times or more. This chain uses TRBV11-2 with TRBJ2-7; 10 bases map to TRBD2. After removal of 0 bases from V and 5 bases from J, the junction contained 4 bases not matched to a gene. The CDR3 is 15 amino acids. Looked up from germline, CDR1 is SGHAT and CDR2 is FQNNGV. CDR3 nucleotides: TGTGCCAGCAGCTTAGAGTCTAGCGGGAGCAACGAGCAGTACTTC. Translating gives CASSLESSGSNEQYF. Filled out from reference TRBV11-2 and TRBJ2-7, the complete variable domain reads EAGVAQSPRYKIIEKRQSVAFWCNPISGHATLYWYQQILGQGPKLLIQFQNNGVVDDSQLPKDRFSAERLKGVDSTLKIQPAKLEDSAVYLCASSLESSGSNEQYFGPGTRLTVT.